This T cell receptor (beta chain) emerged from a study of T cells in Graves' hyperthyroidism and ophthalmopathy. Study-level results: Blood held most thyroid clonotypes expanded above 0.001 frequency.

Germline CDR1 is MNHNS and CDR2 is SASEGT. The CDR3 runs to 14 residues. V dropped 6 bases and J dropped 6 bases, with 18 bases sitting between them. It was considered stable Graves' hyperthyroidism when ophthalmopathy did not progress within 18 months. It was around 10 ml of fresh peripheral blood that supplied the PBMCs. This clonotype occurred many times. What it binds is unknown. Amplified TCR beta CDR3 regions came from RNA transcripts. HTBI primers drove first-round RT-PCR of the TCR CDR3. TCRdb itself ran the multiplex PCR reads through MiXCR, one entry per CDR3 protein. The sample consists of about 700,000 distinct CDR3 sequences, 12% to 15% of them appearing once.

The receptor was derived from a woman under 30 with Graves' hyperthyroidism. This chain uses TRBV6-1 with TRBJ2-7; tentatively, D is TRBD1 or TRBD2 (6 bases each). The sample was blood. CDR3 DNA: TGTGCCAGCAGCCAACCGGGTTCGGGGGCCGAGCAGTACTTC. It specifies CASSQPGSGAEQYF.